The 12 T cell receptor beta chains presented below share a single source sample, sequenced in a study of shared clonotypes between healthy human individuals (dated by TCRdb to 2020 to 2021). The library was built by means of the immunoSEQ multiplex PCR assay. Imported from immuneACCESS, the table was reduced by TCRdb to in-frame sequences with V and J called. These copies leave out some clones; in studies compared against another copy, an unresolved V gene accounts for under half, and the cause of the remainder is not known. Counted in this sample were over 2,000,000 clones; 93% of them appeared once. About 1.7% of the sample rests with the top ten. For the CD8 naive samples, CD45RO-negative cells were positively selected for CCR7, yielding a CD45RA+CCR7+ population from which TemRA cells were excluded. Sequencing was performed on naive CD8+ T cells from PBMCs. The cell subset or site label of this sample denotes: CD45RA+CCR7+. Receptor source: a man aged 18 to 29 in good health. Some clones in this sample may be carry-over from other donors' samples.

The chain employs TRBV21-1 and TRBJ2-4. TRBV21-1 is reported as a pseudogene. This CDR3 is 14 amino acids long. The CDR3 DNA follows: TGTGCCAGCAGCAGACGGACGCTACGAAACATTCAGTACTTC. Its protein is CASSRRTLRNIQYF.

The chain uses TRBV10-3 and TRBJ1-6; 10 bases are a match to TRBD1. The CDR3 runs to 17 residues. In germline, CDR1 is ENHRY, CDR2 SYGVKD. Unmatched junction bases numbered 13, after V lost 6 bases and J lost 8 bases. This chain's CDR3 is CAISRVRGTGVDSPLHF. The CDR3 coding sequence is TGTGCCATCAGCCGAGTGAGAGGGACAGGGGTTGATTCACCCCTCCACTTT.

V and J are TRBV11-1 and TRBJ2-7; no definite D call. CDR3 length: 15 residues. V dropped 0 bases and J dropped 3 bases, with 12 bases sitting between them. Germline loops: CDR1 SGHAT, CDR2 FQDESV (reference sequence). The CDR3 sequence is CASSLARGPVYEQYF. Here the CDR3 DNA reads TGTGCCAGCAGCTTAGCCCGTGGGCCGGTCTACGAGCAGTACTTC.

This clone was counted a single time. The chain couples TRBV27 to TRBJ2-1, with 7 bases identical to TRBD2. The CDR3 has 15 amino acids. The junction had 11 bases not matched to a gene; V was cut back by 4 bases and J by 8 bases. CDR1 is MNHEY and CDR2 is SMNVEV in the germline V gene (reference sequence). CDR3 region: CASSWGGEGLYEQFF. The DNA for the CDR3 is TGTGCCAGCAGTTGGGGCGGGGAGGGCCTCTATGAGCAGTTCTTC.

This chain joins TRBV7-9 and TRBJ2-7; no reliable D call. In germline, CDR1 is SEHNR, CDR2 FQNEAQ (reference sequence). The V and J ends lost 6 bases and 4 bases respectively, with 10 bases between them. This CDR3 comprises 12 residues. CDR3 bases: TGTGCCAGCAGACAGTCGGGTTACGAGCAGTACTTC. It is translated as CASRQSGYEQYF. The whole variable domain, filled in from reference TRBV7-9 and TRBJ2-7, reads DTGVSQNPRHKITKRGQNVTFRCDPISEHNRLYWYRQTLGQGPEFLTYFQNEAQLEKSRLLSDRFSAERPKGSFSTLEIQRTEQGDSAMYLCASRQSGYEQYFGPGTRLTVT.

The chain carries TRBV27 and TRBJ2-2; tentative D call: TRBD2 (5 bases). The V and J ends lost 7 bases and 1 base respectively, with 16 bases between them. Germline values: CDR1 MNHEY, CDR2 SMNVEV (reference sequence). The CDR3 runs to 16 residues. CDR3 nucleotides: TGTGCCAGCACCCCCGCGGGCCACAGGAACACCGGGGAGCTGTTTTTT. Residues: CASTPAGHRNTGELFF.

A few counts support this clone. In the same sample, other DNA sequences code for this CDR3. CDR3 sequence (DNA): TGTGCCAGTAGCGACAGGGTCAATCAGCCCCAGCATTTT. Its protein is CASSDRVNQPQHF. The V and J genes are TRBV19 and TRBJ1-5; the match to TRBD1 covers 7 bases. V lost 6 bases, J lost 3 bases, and 2 bases stayed unmatched. CDR1 and CDR2 (germline): LNHDA, SQIVND (reference sequence). There are 13 residues in the CDR3. Filled out from reference TRBV19 and TRBJ1-5, the complete variable domain reads DGGITQSPKYLFRKEGQNVTLSCEQNLNHDAMYWYRQDPGQGLRLIYYSQIVNDFQKGDIAEGYSVSREKKESFPLTVTSAQKNPTAFYLCASSDRVNQPQHFGDGTRLSIL.

The chain couples TRBV9 to TRBJ1-4, with 9 bases matching TRBD1. Germline-derived CDR1 and CDR2 are SGDLS and YYNGEE. CDR3 length equals 15 residues. V lost 4 bases and J lost 4; bases outside the gene matches: 5. CDR3 bases: TGTGCCAGCAGCCTCAGGGACAGGGTTAATGAAAAACTGTTTTTT. This sequence encodes CASSLRDRVNEKLFF.

The gene calls are TRBV6-5 and TRBJ2-5; D is perhaps TRBD1 (6 bases). Trimming shortened V by 4 bases and J by 4 bases, and 13 bases separated the two germline ends. This CDR3 is built from 14 residues. Germline V gene data show CDR1 as MNHEY and CDR2 as SVGAGI. The CDR3 region is CASSFLRGGETQYF. CDR3 DNA sequence: TGTGCCAGCAGTTTCCTCAGGGGTGGAGAGACCCAGTACTTC.

The V and J genes are TRBV27 and TRBJ2-1; D is unclear. Germline V gene data show CDR1 as MNHEY and CDR2 as SMNVEV (reference sequence). This CDR3 region has 15 residues. V lost 3 bases and J 5 bases, leaving 14 bases between the germline ends. The CDR3 coding sequence is TGTGCCAGCAGTTTGAGAACGGCCCAGGACAATGAGCAGTTCTTC. Its translation is CASSLRTAQDNEQFF.

This clone was found once. V and J are TRBV27 and TRBJ2-1, with 8 nucleotides matching TRBD2. Germline loops: CDR1 MNHEY, CDR2 SMNVEV (reference sequence). This CDR3 comprises 17 residues. The V segment lost 5 bases and the J segment 0 bases; nucleotides outside the gene matches: 9. Written as DNA, the CDR3 is TGTGCCAGCAGTGGACTAGCAGGTACTAGCTCCTACAATGAGCAGTTCTTC. The encoded protein is CASSGLAGTSSYNEQFF.

The V call is TRBV19, the J call TRBJ1-2; no reliable D call. Between the trimmed V and J ends, which lost 4 bases and 4 bases, there was a span of 16 bases. This CDR3 spans 15 amino acids. Germline V gene lookup returns CDR1 LNHDA and CDR2 SQIVND (reference sequence). The CDR3 bases are TGTGCCAGTAGTAGTTACAGAGATTTAGGCTATGGCTACACCTTC. It codes for CASSSYRDLGYGYTF.